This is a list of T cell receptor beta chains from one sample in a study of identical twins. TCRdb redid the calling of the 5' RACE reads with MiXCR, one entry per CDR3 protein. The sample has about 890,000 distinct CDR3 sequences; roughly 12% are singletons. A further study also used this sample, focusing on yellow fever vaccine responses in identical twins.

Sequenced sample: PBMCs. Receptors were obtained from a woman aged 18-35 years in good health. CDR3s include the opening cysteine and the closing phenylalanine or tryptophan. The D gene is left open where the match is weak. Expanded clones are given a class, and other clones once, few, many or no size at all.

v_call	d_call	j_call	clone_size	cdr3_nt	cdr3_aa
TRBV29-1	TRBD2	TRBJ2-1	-	TGCAGCATAGCGGGGAACTACAATGAGCAGTTCTTC	CSIAGNYNEQFF
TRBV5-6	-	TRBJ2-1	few	TGTGCCAGCAGCTTACCGGGAGCGGCCTCCTCCTACAATGAGCAGTTCTTC	CASSLPGAASSYNEQFF
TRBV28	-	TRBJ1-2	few	TGTGCCAGCACCCCTCAGGGTAAAGATGGCTACACCTTC	CASTPQGKDGYTF
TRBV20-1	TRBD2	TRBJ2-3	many	TGCAGTGCTGGGAGCGGGGGGGCAGGAGATACGCAGTATTTT	CSAGSGGAGDTQYF
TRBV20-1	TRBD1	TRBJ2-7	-	TGCAGTGCTGGACGGACAGGGGAGAGCTACGAGCAGTACTTC	CSAGRTGESYEQYF
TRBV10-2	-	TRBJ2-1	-	TGCGCCAGCAGTCCCTCCGGGGGGGGACAGGGAGCATTGGCGCAGTTCTTC	CASSPSGGGQGALAQFF
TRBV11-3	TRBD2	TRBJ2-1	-	TGTGCCAGCAGCGCGGCTAGCGGGAGCTCCAATGAGCAGTTCTTC	CASSAASGSSNEQFF
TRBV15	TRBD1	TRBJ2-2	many	TGTGCCACCAGCAGAGTCGGGACAGGGAGCACCGGGGAGCTGTTTTTT	CATSRVGTGSTGELFF
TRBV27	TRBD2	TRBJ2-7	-	TGTGCCAGCAGTTTTGTAGCGGGAGGGCCTTTCTACGAGCAGTACTTC	CASSFVAGGPFYEQYF
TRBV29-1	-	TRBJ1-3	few	TGCAGCGGGACAGCCAGTACCTCCTCTGGAAACACCATATATTTT	CSGTASTSSGNTIYF
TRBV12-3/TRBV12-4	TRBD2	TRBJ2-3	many	TGTGCCAGCAGTTCTACTAGCGGCACAGATACGCAGTATTTT	CASSSTSGTDTQYF
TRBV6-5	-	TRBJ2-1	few	TGTGCCAGCAGTTACGGAGGGGACAGGCAGTTCTTC	CASSYGGDRQFF
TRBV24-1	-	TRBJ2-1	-	TGTGCCACCAGTGATACCAGATACAATGAGCAGTTCTTC	CATSDTRYNEQFF
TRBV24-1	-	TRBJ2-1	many	TGTGCCACGTCAGCGGACGTCTCCTACAATGAGCAGTTCTTC	CATSADVSYNEQFF
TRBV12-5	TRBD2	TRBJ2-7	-	TGTGCTAGTGGTTTGCTGGTCTCCGGGACTACAGCCTCCTACGAGCAGTACTTC	CASGLLVSGTTASYEQYF
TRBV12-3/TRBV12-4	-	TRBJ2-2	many	TGTGCCAGCAGTTTAGCTGGGACGCTACTGGGCGGGGAGCTGTTTTTT	CASSLAGTLLGGELFF
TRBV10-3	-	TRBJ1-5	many	TGTGCCATCAGTGACCAAACAGGGTTTCAGCCCCAGCATTTT	CAISDQTGFQPQHF
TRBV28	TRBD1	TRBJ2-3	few	TGTGCCAGCAGTTTTCCGGGACAGTCCACAGATACGCAGTATTTT	CASSFPGQSTDTQYF
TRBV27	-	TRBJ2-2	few	TGTGCCAGCAGTAAGAGGAACACCGGGGAGCTGTTTTTT	CASSKRNTGELFF
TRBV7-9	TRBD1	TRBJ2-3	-	TGTGCCAGCAGCTTAGCCCCCAACAGGGGAGATACGCAGTATTTT	CASSLAPNRGDTQYF
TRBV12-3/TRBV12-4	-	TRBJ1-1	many	TGTGCCAGCCAGGGGACACAGAACACTGAAGCTTTCTTT	CASQGTQNTEAFF
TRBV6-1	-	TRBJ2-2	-	TGTGCCAGCACCCAGCACAGGATGAACACCGGGGAGCTGTTTTTT	CASTQHRMNTGELFF
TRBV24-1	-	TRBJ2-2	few	TGTGCCACCAGTGATAGGGGGGCGCAGAACACCGGGGAGCTGTTTTTT	CATSDRGAQNTGELFF
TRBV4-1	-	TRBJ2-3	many	TGCGCCAGCAGCCAAGTTCCGGGAGTTGGAGTAGATACGCAGTATTTT	CASSQVPGVGVDTQYF
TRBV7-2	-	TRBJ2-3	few	TGTGCCAGCAGCTTACGGGGGACCAAAGATACGCAGTATTTT	CASSLRGTKDTQYF
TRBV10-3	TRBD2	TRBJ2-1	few	TGTGCCATCCTAGCGGGCGCACCGGGTGAGCAGTTCTTC	CAILAGAPGEQFF
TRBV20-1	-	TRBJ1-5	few	TGCAGTGCTAGTCGCGGACCTAATCAGCCCCAGCATTTT	CSASRGPNQPQHF
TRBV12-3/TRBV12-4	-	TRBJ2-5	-	TGTGCCAGCAGCAACCACCCTGAGACCCAGTACTTC	CASSNHPETQYF
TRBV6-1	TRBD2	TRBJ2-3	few	TGTGCCAGCAGTGGGCCGGGACTAGCGGGGGGACCCCTAGATACGCAGTATTTT	CASSGPGLAGGPLDTQYF